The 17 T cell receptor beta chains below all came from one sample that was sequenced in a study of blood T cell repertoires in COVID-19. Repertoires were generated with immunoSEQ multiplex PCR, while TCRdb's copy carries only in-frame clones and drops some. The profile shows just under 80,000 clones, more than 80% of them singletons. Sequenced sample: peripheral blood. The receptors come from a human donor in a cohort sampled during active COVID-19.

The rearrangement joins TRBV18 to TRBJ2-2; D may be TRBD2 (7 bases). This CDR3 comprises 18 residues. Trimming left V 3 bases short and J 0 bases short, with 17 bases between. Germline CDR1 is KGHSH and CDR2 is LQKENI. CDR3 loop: CASSPRGGSATNTGELFF. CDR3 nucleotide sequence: TGTGCCAGCTCACCGAGGGGGGGGAGCGCGACGAACACCGGGGAGCTGTTTTTT.

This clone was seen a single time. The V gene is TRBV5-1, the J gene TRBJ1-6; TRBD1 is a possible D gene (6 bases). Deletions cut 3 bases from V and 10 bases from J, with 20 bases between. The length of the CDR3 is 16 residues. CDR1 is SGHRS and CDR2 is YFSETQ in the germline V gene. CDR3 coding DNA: TGCGCCAGCAGCTCCGACCCGGACAGCTGGCGATCACCCCTCCACTTT. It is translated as CASSSDPDSWRSPLHF.

As DNA, the CDR3 is TGTGCCAGCTCACCACCTGGGAGTACCGGGGAGCTGTTTTTT. Protein product: CASSPPGSTGELFF. This chain connects TRBV18 to TRBJ2-2, with D maybe TRBD2 (5 bases). Germline CDR1 and CDR2: KGHSH and LQKENI. The CDR3 loop spans 14 amino acids. Trimming shortened V by 0 bases and J by 5 bases, and 7 bases separated the two germline ends.

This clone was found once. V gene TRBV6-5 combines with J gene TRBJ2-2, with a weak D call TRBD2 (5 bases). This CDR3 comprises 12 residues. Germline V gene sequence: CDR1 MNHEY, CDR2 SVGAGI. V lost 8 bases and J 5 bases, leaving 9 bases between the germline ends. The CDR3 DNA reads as TGTGCCAGCGCACGGAGGACCGGGGAGCTGTTTTTT. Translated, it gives CASARRTGELFF.

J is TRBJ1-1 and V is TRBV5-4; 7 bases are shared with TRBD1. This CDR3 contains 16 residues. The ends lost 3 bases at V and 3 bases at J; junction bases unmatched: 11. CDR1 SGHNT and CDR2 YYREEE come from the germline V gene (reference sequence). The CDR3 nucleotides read TGTGCCAGCAGCTCATTTGAGACAGGGTGGCACACTGAAGCTTTCTTT. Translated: CASSSFETGWHTEAFF.

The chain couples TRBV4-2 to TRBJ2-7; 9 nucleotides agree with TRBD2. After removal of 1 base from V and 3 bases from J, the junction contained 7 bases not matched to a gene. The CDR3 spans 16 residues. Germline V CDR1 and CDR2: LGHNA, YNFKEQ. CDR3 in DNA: TGTGCCAGCAGCCAAGCCATGACTAGCGGAGTCTACGAGCAGTACTTC. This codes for CASSQAMTSGVYEQYF.

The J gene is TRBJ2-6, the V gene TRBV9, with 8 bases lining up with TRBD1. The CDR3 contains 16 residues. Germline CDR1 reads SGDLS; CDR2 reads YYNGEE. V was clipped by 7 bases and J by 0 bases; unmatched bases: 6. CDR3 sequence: CASRDRYDSGANVLTF. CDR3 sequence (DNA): TGTGCCAGCCGGGACAGGTACGACTCTGGGGCCAACGTCCTGACTTTC.

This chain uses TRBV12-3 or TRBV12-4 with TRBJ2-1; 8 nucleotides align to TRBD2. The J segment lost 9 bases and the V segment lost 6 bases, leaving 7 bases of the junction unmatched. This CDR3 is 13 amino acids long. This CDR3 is CASSGGDLPEQFF. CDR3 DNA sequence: TGTGCCAGCAGCGGGGGGGACTTGCCTGAGCAGTTCTTC.

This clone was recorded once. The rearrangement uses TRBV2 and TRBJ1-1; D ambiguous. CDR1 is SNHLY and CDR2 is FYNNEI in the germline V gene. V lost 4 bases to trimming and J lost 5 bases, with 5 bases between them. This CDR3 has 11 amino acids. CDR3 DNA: TGTGCCAGCAGTGGGGCAACTGAAGCTTTCTTT. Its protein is CASSGATEAFF.

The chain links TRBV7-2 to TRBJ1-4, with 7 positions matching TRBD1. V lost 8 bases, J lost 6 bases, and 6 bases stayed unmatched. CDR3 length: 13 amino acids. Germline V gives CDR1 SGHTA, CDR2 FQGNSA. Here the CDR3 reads CASLDRADEKLFF. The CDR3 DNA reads TGTGCCAGCCTTGACAGGGCCGATGAAAAACTGTTTTTT.

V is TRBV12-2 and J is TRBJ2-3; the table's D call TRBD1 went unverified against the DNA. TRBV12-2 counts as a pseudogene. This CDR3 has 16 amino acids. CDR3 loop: CASRRTAKTSTDTQYF. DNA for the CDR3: TGTGCAAGTCGCCGGACAGCCAAGACTAGCACAGATACGCAGTATTTT.

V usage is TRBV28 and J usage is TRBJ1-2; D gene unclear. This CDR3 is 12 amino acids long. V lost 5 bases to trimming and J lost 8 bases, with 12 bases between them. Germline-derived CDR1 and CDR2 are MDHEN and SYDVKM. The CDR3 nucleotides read TGTGCCAGCAGTCCCGTAGACTGGGGCTACACCTTC. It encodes CASSPVDWGYTF.

The CDR3 nucleotides read TGTGCCAGCAGTGCCACAACGACAGGAGGAGGCTACACCTTC. This sequence encodes CASSATTTGGGYTF. The chain uses TRBV6-4 and TRBJ1-2; TRBD1 might be the D (6 bases). Germline V gene sequence: CDR1 MRHNA, CDR2 SNTAGT. Trimming left V 4 bases short and J 8 bases short, with 17 bases between. CDR3 length: 14 amino acids.

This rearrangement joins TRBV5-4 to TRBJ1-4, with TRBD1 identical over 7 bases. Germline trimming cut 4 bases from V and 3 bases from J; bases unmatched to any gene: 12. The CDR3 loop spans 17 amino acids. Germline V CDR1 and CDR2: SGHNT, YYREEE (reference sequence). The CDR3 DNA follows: TGTGCCAGCAGCCCATACCCGACAGGGATTCCTAATGAAAAACTGTTTTTT. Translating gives CASSPYPTGIPNEKLFF.

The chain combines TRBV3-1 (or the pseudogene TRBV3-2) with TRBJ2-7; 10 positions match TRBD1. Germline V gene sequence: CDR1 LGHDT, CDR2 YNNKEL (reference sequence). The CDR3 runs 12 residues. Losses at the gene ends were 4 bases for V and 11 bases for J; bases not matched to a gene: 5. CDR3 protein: CASSPMGQGKYF. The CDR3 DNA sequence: TGTGCCAGCAGCCCTATGGGACAGGGGAAGTACTTC.

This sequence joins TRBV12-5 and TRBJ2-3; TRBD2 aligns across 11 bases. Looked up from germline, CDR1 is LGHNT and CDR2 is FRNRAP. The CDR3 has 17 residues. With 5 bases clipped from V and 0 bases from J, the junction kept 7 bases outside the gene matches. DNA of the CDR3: TGTGCTAGTGGTCCTCTAGCGGGGGGTCGCAGCACAGATACGCAGTATTTT. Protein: CASGPLAGGRSTDTQYF.

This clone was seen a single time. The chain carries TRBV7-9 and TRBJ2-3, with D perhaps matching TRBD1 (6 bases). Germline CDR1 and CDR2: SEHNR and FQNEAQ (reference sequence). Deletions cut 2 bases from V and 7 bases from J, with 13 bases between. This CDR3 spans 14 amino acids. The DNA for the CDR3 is TGTGCCAGCAGCTTACTACAGGGCCCAAATACGCAGTATTTT. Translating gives CASSLLQGPNTQYF.